One and the same sample provided the 11 T cell receptor beta chains below, sequenced in a study of regulatory dendritic cells for organ transplantation. Some clones are missing from TCRdb's copy, which holds only in-frame ones; the method was immunoSEQ multiplex PCR. The profile shows under 40,000 clones, about 93% of them singletons. The sequencing input was naive CD8+ T cells from blood. Subset defined: CD45RA+ naive T cells. Every receptor here comes from a human donor in good health.

The chain employs TRBV18 and TRBJ2-1, with D possibly TRBD2 on 6 matching bases. With 2 bases removed from V and 10 bases from J, the gap between germline ends came to 9 bases. The CDR3 is 12 amino acids. CDR1 and CDR2 from the germline V gene are KGHSH and LQKENI. CDR3 DNA: TGTGCCAGCTCACCAGTTGGACTAGAGCAGTTCTTC. Its translation is CASSPVGLEQFF.

The chain uses TRBV7-6 and TRBJ1-2, with TRBD1 matching over 9 bases. Per the germline V gene, CDR1 is SGHVS and CDR2 is FNYEAQ. V lost 4 bases to trimming and J lost 5 bases; unmatched junction nucleotides: 14. This CDR3 has 17 amino acids. DNA for the CDR3: TGTGCCAGCAGCTCCCACCTCGGGACAGGGCTGTATTATGGCTACACCTTC. This sequence encodes CASSSHLGTGLYYGYTF.

This chain links TRBV6-5 with TRBJ2-2, with a weak D call TRBD2 (7 bases). The CDR3 length is 15 residues. Trimming took 5 bases from V and 4 from J, leaving 14 bases between them. The germline V gene encodes CDR1 MNHEY and CDR2 SVGAGI. CDR3 residues: CASSPSGGPTGELFF. In nucleotides, the CDR3 is TGTGCCAGCAGTCCCTCCGGGGGGCCCACCGGGGAGCTGTTTTTT.

The V and J genes are TRBV11-3 and TRBJ2-7; D is unresolved. The CDR3 extends over 13 amino acids. V was trimmed by 1 base and J by 3 bases, leaving 7 bases between them. Germline values: CDR1 SGHNT, CDR2 YENEEA. The CDR3 protein is CASSLGPGYEQYF. The CDR3 coding sequence is TGTGCCAGCAGCTTAGGCCCTGGCTACGAGCAGTACTTC.

The V call is TRBV30, the J call TRBJ1-2, with unresolved D. The CDR3 spans 11 residues. In germline, CDR1 is GTSNPN, CDR2 SVGIG (reference sequence). Trimming pared 2 bases from V and 5 bases from J, leaving 6 bases between. The CDR3 DNA follows: TGTGCCTGGAGTCTCGCATATGGCTACACCTTC. Translation: CAWSLAYGYTF.

This chain joins TRBV2 and TRBJ2-7, with D unresolved. Germline V lookup: CDR1 SNHLY, CDR2 FYNNEI. V gave up 7 bases and J gave up 3 bases, with 7 bases separating them. This CDR3 is built from 11 residues. CDR3 sequence reads: CASIGDYEQYF. DNA for the CDR3: TGTGCCAGCATTGGGGACTACGAGCAGTACTTC.

This chain links TRBV6-5 with TRBJ1-1; D is ambiguous. CDR1 and CDR2 (germline): MNHEY, SVGAGI. The CDR3 is 13 residues long. Trimming took 9 bases from V and 1 from J, leaving 12 bases between them. The CDR3, as DNA: TGTGCCAGTCGGTGGGCCAGGAACACTGAAGCTTTCTTT. Translating it yields CASRWARNTEAFF.

V and J are TRBV15 and TRBJ1-1; D perhaps matches TRBD1 (5 bases). V was pared by 4 bases and J by 1 base, with 10 bases between. Germline V CDR1 and CDR2: LNHNV, YYDKDF (reference sequence). The CDR3 is 14 residues long. CDR3 DNA sequence: TGTGCCACCAGCAAGTGGGGGGGGAACACTGAAGCTTTCTTT. Residues: CATSKWGGNTEAFF.

V is TRBV9 and J is TRBJ2-4; 8 nucleotides line up with TRBD1. Germline trimming cut 0 bases from V and 7 bases from J; bases unmatched to any gene: 3. The CDR3 sequence is 14 residues long. The germline CDR1 and CDR2 sequences are SGDLS and YYNGEE. CDR3 nucleotide sequence: TGTGCCAGCAGCGTAGGGAGGGACAGGAACATTCAGTACTTC. This codes for CASSVGRDRNIQYF.

The chain uses TRBV29-1 and TRBJ1-1; TRBD1 matches 8 bases. This CDR3 comprises 14 residues. CDR1 and CDR2 (germline): SQVTM, ANQGSEA. The J segment lost 5 bases and the V segment lost 5 bases, leaving 10 bases of the junction unmatched. The CDR3: CSVYLDRGMTEAFF. CDR3 in DNA: TGCAGCGTTTATCTCGACAGGGGTATGACTGAAGCTTTCTTT. The full variable domain, with the rest looked up from reference TRBV29-1 and TRBJ1-1, is SAVISQKPSRDICQRGTSLTIQCQVDSQVTMMFWYRQQPGQSLTLIATANQGSEATYESGFVIDKFPISRPNLTFSTLTVSNMSPEDSSIYLCSVYLDRGMTEAFFGQGTRLTVV.

In nucleotides, the CDR3 is TGTGCCAGCAGCTTTAGCACAGATACGCAGTATTTT. It encodes CASSFSTDTQYF. The V gene is TRBV7-8, the J gene TRBJ2-3; D remains unclear. The V and J ends lost 3 bases and 0 bases respectively, with 1 base between them. The CDR3 loop spans 12 amino acids. From germline, CDR1 is SGHVS and CDR2 FQNEAQ.